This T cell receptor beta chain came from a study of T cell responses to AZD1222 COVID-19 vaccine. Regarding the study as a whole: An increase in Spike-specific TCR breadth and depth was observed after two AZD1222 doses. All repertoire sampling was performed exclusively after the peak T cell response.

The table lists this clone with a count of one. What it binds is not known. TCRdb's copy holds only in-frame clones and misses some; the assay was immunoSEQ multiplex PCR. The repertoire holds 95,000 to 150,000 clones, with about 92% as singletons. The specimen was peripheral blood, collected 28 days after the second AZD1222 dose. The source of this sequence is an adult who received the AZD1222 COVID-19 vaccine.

This chain's CDR3 is CASTRTSYNEQFF. The CDR3 nucleotides read TGTGCCAGCACCCGCACTTCCTACAATGAGCAGTTCTTC. This chain joins TRBV28 and TRBJ2-1, with D uncertain. The CDR3 has 13 residues. V lost 7 bases and J 1 base, leaving 8 bases between the germline ends. Germline assignment: CDR1 MDHEN and CDR2 SYDVKM.